This T cell receptor beta chain appears in the sequencing data of a study of early T cells in non-severe SARS-CoV-2 infection. In the study overall: Sequencing targeted bulk RNA from unsorted whole blood, leaving chains unpaired. Study-wide findings and caveats: Anti-spike CD8 responses were favored in VDJdb matching, and private and CD4 specificities were missed.

Tagging with unique molecular identifiers was applied to individual cDNA molecules. Via MiXCR, TCRdb re-called the 5' RACE reads, giving one row per CDR3 protein. The sample has 97,000 or so distinct CDR3 sequences, roughly 13% seen once. On this clonotype itself: Its specificity is unknown.

Input material: whole blood. The TCR comes from an adult who was a healthcare worker with PCR-confirmed SARS-CoV-2 infection or an uninfected control (not recorded which).

The CDR3 sequence: CASRLTSSTDTQYF. CDR3 nucleotide sequence: TGTGCCAGCAGACTGACTAGCAGCACAGATACGCAGTATTTT. V and J are TRBV12-3 or TRBV12-4 and TRBJ2-3; TRBD2 matches 7 bases. With V trimmed by 6 bases and J by 0 bases, 3 bases remained unmatched. This CDR3 is 14 amino acids long.